This note documents a single TCR beta chain sequence. Its antigen is as yet unknown. The source of the sample is a study of cytomegalovirus exposure and HLA in healthy donors. The PCR employed 60 Vbeta primers together with 13 Jbeta primers. As originally analysed: Later work found tens of millions of unique TCR beta chains, with about 10 million shared. Method: immunoSEQ multiplex PCR; TCRdb's copy keeps in-frame clones and lacks some. That table gives V, J and clone size, and the DNA gave D and trimming. The table has 130,000 or so clones, roughly 70% seen once; the top ten hold around 6.6%. Healthy donors of bone marrow made up the group. Despite likely unrecorded immune exposures, the donors were nominally healthy at the time of sampling. The study, taken as a whole, reports: Some V segments could not be told apart, so they were left out, TRBV6-2 and TRBV6-3 among them.

Germline-derived CDR1 and CDR2 are SNHLY and FYNNEI. The CDR3 sequence is 14 residues long. Trimming cost V 5 bases and J 4 bases; bases outside gene matches: 5. Sequencing was performed on PBMCs. The chain carries TRBV2 and TRBJ1-3; TRBD1 agrees at 7 bases. The origin of this receptor is a man in his forties or fifties in good health and CMV-seropositive. The CDR3 is CASSSDRVGNTIYF. The DNA of the CDR3 is TGTGCCAGCAGTTCCGACAGGGTAGGAAACACCATATATTTT.